This T cell receptor (beta chain) appears in the sequencing data of a study of CD8+ T cells in alopecia areata. Whole-study context: Treated patients took oral tofacitinib at 5 to 10 mg twice daily. Findings and limits, study-wide: Higher clonality was seen in lesional scalp than in normal scalp, especially in alopecia totalis/universalis.

The CDR3 is made up of 14 amino acids. CDR1 and CDR2 (germline): SGHVS, FQNEAQ. Trimming pared 2 bases from V and 10 bases from J, leaving 17 bases between. With respect to this clone: What it recognizes is unknown.

The investigators collected lesional scalp punch biopsies and peripheral blood from alopecia areata patients. Researchers picked out CD4+ and CD8+ T cells from PBMCs by sorting. Sequencing used cDNA as its template, made by extracting RNA and reverse transcribing it. Data came from immunoSEQ multiplex PCR; TCRdb stores just in-frame clones and leaves some out. The sample records around 140,000 clones, more than 75% being singletons. Sequencing was performed on CD8+ T cells sorted from blood, taken at week 0. The rearrangement links TRBV7-8 to TRBJ1-1, with no clear D. The receptor comes from a human donor with alopecia areata. CDR3: CASSLLALEGRAFF. CDR3 bases: TGTGCCAGCAGCTTATTGGCGCTCGAAGGGAGAGCTTTCTTT. The entire variable domain, with the rest obtained from reference TRBV7-8 and TRBJ1-1, is as follows: GAGVSQSPRYKVAKRGQDVALRCDPISGHVSLFWYQQALGQGPEFLTYFQNEAQLDKSGLPSDRFFAERPEGSVSTLKIQRTQQEDSAVYLCASSLLALEGRAFFGQGTRLTVV.